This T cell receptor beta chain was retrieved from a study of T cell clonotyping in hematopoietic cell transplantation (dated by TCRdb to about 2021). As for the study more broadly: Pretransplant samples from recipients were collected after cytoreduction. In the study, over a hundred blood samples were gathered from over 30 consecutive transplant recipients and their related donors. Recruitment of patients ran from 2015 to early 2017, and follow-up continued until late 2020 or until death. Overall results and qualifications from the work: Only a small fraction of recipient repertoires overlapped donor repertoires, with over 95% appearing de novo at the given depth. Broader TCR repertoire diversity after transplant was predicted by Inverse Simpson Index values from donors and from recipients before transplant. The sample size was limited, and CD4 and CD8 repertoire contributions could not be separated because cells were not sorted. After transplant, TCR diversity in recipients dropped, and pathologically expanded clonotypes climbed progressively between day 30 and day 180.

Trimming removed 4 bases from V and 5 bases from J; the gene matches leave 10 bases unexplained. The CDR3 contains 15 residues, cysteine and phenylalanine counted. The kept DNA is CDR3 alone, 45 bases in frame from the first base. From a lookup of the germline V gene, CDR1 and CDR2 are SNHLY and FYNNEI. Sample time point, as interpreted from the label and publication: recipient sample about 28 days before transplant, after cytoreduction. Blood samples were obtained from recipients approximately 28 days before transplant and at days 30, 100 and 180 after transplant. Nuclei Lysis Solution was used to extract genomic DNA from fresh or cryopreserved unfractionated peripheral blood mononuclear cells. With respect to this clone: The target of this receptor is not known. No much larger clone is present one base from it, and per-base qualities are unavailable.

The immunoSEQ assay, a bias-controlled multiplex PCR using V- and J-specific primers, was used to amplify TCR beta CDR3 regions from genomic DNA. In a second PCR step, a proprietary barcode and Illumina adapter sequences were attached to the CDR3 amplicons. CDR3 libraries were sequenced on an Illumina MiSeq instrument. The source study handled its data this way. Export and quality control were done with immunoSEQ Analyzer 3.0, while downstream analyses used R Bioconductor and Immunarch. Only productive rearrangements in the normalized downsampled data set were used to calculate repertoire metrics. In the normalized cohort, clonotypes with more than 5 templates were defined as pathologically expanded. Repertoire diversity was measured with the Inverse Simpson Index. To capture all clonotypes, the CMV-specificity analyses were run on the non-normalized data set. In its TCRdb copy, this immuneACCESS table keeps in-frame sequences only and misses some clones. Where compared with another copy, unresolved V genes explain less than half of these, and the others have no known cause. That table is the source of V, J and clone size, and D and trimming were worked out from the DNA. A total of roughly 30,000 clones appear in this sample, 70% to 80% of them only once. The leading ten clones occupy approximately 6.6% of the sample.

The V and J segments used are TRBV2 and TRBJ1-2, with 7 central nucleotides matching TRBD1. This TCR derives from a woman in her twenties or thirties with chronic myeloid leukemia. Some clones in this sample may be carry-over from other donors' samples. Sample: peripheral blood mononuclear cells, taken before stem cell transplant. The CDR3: CASSGQGVPLYGYTF. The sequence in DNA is TGTGCCAGCAGTGGGCAGGGGGTCCCTTTGTATGGCTACACCTTC.